This TCR beta chain appears in the sequencing data of a study of cytomegalovirus exposure and HLA in healthy donors. Study in general: Counted in an early data release were about 80 million unique TCRs from HLA-typed donors.

PCR employed 60 Vbeta and 13 Jbeta primers. Measured with immunoSEQ multiplex PCR; TCRdb has only the in-frame clones, and not every one. The data show roughly 200,000 clones, 76% seen once. CDR3 length equals 12 residues. CDR1 and CDR2 from the germline V gene are SGHAT and FQNNGV. The V gene lost 2 bases and the J gene lost 3 bases, with 5 bases spanning the gap. The V call is TRBV11-2, the J call TRBJ2-7; D is ambiguous. The sequenced sample consisted of PBMCs. This receptor was taken from a young man in good health and CMV-seronegative. DNA for the CDR3: TGTGCCAGCAGCTTACAATTCTACGAGCAGTACTTC. Protein: CASSLQFYEQYF.